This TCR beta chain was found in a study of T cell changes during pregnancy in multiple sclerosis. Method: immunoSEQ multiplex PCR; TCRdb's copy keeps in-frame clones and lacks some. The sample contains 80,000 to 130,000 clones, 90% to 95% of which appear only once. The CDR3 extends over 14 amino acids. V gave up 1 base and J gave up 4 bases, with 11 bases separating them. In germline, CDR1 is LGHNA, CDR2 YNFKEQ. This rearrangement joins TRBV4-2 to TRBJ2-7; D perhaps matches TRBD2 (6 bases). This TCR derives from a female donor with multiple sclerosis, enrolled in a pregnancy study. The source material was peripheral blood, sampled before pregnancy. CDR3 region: CASSQVAGLYEQYF. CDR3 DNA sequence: TGTGCCAGCAGCCAAGTCGCGGGATTGTACGAGCAGTACTTC.